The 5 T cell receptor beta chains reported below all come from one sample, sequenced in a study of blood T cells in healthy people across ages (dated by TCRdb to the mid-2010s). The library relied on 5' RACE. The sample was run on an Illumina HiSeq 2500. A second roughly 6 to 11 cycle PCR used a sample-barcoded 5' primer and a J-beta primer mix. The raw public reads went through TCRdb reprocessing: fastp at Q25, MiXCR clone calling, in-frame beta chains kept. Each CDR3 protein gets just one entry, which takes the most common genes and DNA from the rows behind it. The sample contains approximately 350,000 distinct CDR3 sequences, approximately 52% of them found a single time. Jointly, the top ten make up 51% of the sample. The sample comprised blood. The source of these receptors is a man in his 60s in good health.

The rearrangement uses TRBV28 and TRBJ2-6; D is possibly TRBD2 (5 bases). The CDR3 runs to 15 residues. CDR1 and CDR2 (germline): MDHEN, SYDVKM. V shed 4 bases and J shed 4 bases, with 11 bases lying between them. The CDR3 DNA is TGTGCCAGCAGTTGCCCGGGATCCGGGGCCAACGTCCTGACTTTC. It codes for CASSCPGSGANVLTF.

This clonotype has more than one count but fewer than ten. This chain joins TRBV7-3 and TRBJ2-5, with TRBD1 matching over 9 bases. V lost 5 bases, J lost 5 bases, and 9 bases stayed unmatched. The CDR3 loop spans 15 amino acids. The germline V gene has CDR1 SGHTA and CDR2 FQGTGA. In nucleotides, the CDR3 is TGTGCCAGCAGCCCCAACAGGGGGCGGGGGGAGACCCAGTACTTC. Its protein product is CASSPNRGRGETQYF.

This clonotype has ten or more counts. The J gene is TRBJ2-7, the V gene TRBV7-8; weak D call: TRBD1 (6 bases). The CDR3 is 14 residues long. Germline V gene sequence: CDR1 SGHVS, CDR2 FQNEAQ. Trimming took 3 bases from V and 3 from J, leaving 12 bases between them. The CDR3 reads CASSLEDSLYEQYF. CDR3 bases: TGTGCCAGCAGCTTGGAGGACAGCCTCTACGAGCAGTACTTC.

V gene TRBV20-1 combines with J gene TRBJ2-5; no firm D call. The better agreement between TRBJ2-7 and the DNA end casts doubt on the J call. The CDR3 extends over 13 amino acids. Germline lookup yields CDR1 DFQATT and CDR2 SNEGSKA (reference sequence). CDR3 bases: TGCAGTGCTAGTATCCGGGCCTTCTACGAGCAGTACTTC. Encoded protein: CSASIRAFYEQYF.

CDR3 DNA sequence: TGTGCCAGCAGCCAAGATAGTCCGGGGACAGGGCACTCCTACGAGCAGTACTTC. Translated, it gives CASSQDSPGTGHSYEQYF. The gene calls are TRBV4-2 and TRBJ2-7; TRBD1 agrees at 9 bases. V was clipped by 0 bases and J by 0 bases; unmatched bases: 9. The CDR3 loop spans 18 amino acids. CDR1 LGHNA and CDR2 YNFKEQ come from the germline V gene.